This T cell receptor (beta chain) came from a study of siplizumab effects on memory and regulatory T cells (dated by TCRdb to between 2018 and 2021). With regard to the full study: The study looked at the effect of siplizumab, an anti-CD2 antibody, on alloreactive T-cell subsets in allogeneic mixed lymphocyte reactions made from human PBMCs.

Study-wide findings and limitations: For roughly 80-95% of proliferating CD4+ or CD8+ clones, no naive or memory phenotype could be assigned. The cumulative frequency of alloreactive sequences traceable to unstimulated CD4+ memory T cells was significantly reduced by siplizumab. No functional confirmation was obtained for the suppressive function of proliferating Tregs from siplizumab cultures. Greater diversity appeared to be present in unstimulated naive T cells than in memory T cells, and a substantial contribution to the alloresponse seemed to be made by naive cells. Among mappable alloreactive CD4+ clones, the Treg-derived fraction averaged around 69% with siplizumab versus about 27% in control reactions. Because sequences below about 10^-5 frequency were poorly captured, only a minor fraction of alloreactive clones could be mapped to unstimulated subsets.

Only a few counts were recorded for this clone. It lacks a known antigen. No quality values exist for individual bases; no much larger clone is one base distant. Libraries were constructed by the immunoSEQ multiplex PCR assay. The deep sequencing platform assayed 90,000 to 100,000 TCR templates per sample. Genomic DNA extracted from sorted T cells was the material used for TCRbeta CDR3 sequencing. The paper's processing steps were these. The R programming language was used for clonal analysis of the TCRbeta CDR3 data. Alloreactive CD4+ and CD8+ clones were identified by comparing unstimulated samples to CFSE-low samples taken after the reaction. Alloreactive CD4+ clones were assigned to regulatory or non-regulatory origin by matching sequences to sorted unstimulated Treg and non-Treg repertoires. TCRdb holds this immuneACCESS table with in-frame rearrangements only. Some clones are missing; in checked studies, unresolved V genes explain under half, and the rest has no known cause. V and J calls and clone size are copied from that table; D and trimming were computed from the DNA. The sample records about 94,000 clones, about 93% of which are singletons. The top ten clones comprise around 0.3% of the sample.

Sorted unstimulated T cells and proliferating T cells recovered from mixed lymphocyte reactions were subjected to TCRbeta CDR3 sequencing. Fresh whole blood from fewer than 11 HLA-typed healthy donors was used as the source from which PBMCs were isolated. To map where alloreactive clones came from, CD4+ non-regulatory T cells in the unstimulated state were FACS-sorted. In the germline V gene (reference sequence), CDR1 corresponds to GTSNPN and CDR2 to SVGIG. Cut back by 3 bases and 2 bases, the V and J ends lie 14 bases apart. Spanning cysteine to phenylalanine, the CDR3 consists of 14 amino acids. Only CDR3 DNA remains: 42 bases, in frame from the first base.

The rearranged segments are TRBV30 and TRBJ2-7, with no confidently assigned D gene. The receptor comes from a human donor in good health. The specimen sequenced was non-Treg CD4+ T cells sorted from blood. The cell subset or site label of this sample denotes: FACS-sorted unstimulated CD4+ non-regulatory T cells. For the CDR3, the sequence is CAWSASVLTYEQYF. In nucleotides, the sequence is TGTGCCTGGAGCGCGTCGGTATTGACCTACGAGCAGTACTTC.